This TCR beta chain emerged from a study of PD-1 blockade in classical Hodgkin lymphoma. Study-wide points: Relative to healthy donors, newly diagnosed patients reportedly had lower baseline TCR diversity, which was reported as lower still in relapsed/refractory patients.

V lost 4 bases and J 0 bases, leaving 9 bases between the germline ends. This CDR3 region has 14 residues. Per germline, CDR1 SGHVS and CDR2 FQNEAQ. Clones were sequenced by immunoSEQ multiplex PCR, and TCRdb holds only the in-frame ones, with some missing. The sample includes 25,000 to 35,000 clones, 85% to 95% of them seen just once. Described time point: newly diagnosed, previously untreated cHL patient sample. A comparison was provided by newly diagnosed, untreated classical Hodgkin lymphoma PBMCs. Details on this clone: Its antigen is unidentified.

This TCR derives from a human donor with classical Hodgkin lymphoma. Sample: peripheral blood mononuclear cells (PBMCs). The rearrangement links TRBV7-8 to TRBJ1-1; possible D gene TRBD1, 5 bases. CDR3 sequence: CASSSGTLNTEAFF. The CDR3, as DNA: TGTGCCAGCAGCTCCGGGACGCTGAACACTGAAGCTTTCTTT.